One sample yielded the 29 T cell receptor beta chains listed below, sequenced in a study of lymphopenia after photon versus proton radiotherapy. Sequencing used immunoSEQ multiplex PCR; TCRdb keeps in-frame clones, though not all of them. The table has approximately 160,000 clones, about nine tenths seen once. Sequenced material: peripheral blood, taken from a patient treated with photon-based radiotherapy. These TCRs come from a man aged 45-60 years with gastric cancer.

V and J are TRBV30 and TRBJ1-6, with TRBD1 matching 11 bases. V lost 3 bases to trimming and J lost 10 bases; unmatched junction nucleotides: 5. The germline V gene has CDR1 GTSNPN and CDR2 SVGIG (reference sequence). This CDR3 is built from 14 residues. CDR3 in DNA: TGTGCCTGGAGAGGACAGGGGGCAAGATCACCCCTCCACTTT. It specifies CAWRGQGARSPLHF.

The rearrangement uses TRBV15 and TRBJ1-5; 9 bases fit TRBD1. The ends lost 1 base at V and 9 bases at J; junction bases unmatched: 10. The germline V gene encodes CDR1 LNHNV and CDR2 YYDKDF (reference sequence). The CDR3 covers 16 residues. The CDR3 sequence: CATSRGDRAGISPQHF. The CDR3 coding sequence is TGTGCCACCAGCAGAGGGGACAGGGCTGGTATCTCGCCCCAGCATTTT.

The chain links TRBV12-2 to TRBJ2-7; the listed D gene, TRBD2, was not tested against the DNA. TRBV12-2 is flagged as a pseudogene. CDR3 length: 20 amino acids. The DNA of the CDR3 is TGTGCAAGTCTCGCTTTGTCTATTGGAGGAAACGGAGCTAACTCCTACGAGCAGTACTTC. Translation: CASLALSIGGNGANSYEQYF.

The gene calls are TRBV30 and TRBJ2-7; 7 nucleotides match TRBD1. Losses at the gene ends were 0 bases for V and 6 bases for J; bases not matched to a gene: 2. The CDR3 loop spans 12 amino acids. The V gene's germline CDR1 is GTSNPN and CDR2 SVGIG (reference sequence). CDR3 sequence reads: CAWSVRGIEQYF. The CDR3 DNA reads TGTGCCTGGAGTGTCAGGGGGATCGAGCAGTACTTC.

The chain joins TRBV28 to TRBJ1-4; TRBD1 aligns across 11 bases. The CDR3 runs to 14 residues. Trimming removed 6 bases from V and 8 bases from J; junction bases left unmatched: 5. Germline lookup yields CDR1 MDHEN and CDR2 SYDVKM. This CDR3 is CASRGTGGKEKLFF. The DNA of the CDR3 is TGTGCCAGCAGGGGGACAGGGGGAAAAGAAAAACTGTTTTTT.

The CDR3 coding sequence is TGTGCCAGCAGGGAACAGGTTTTTAATGAAAAACTGTTTTTT. It specifies CASREQVFNEKLFF. The chain combines TRBV2 with TRBJ1-4; D is possibly TRBD1 (5 bases). The CDR3 is made up of 14 amino acids. CDR1 is SNHLY and CDR2 is FYNNEI in the germline V gene. Trimming stripped 6 bases from V and 4 bases from J, with 12 bases between.

In its sample, this clone was seen once. V gene TRBV7-2 combines with J gene TRBJ2-5; D gene unclear. The CDR3 is 11 amino acids. Trimming stripped 1 base from V and 7 bases from J, with 4 bases between. Germline V CDR1 and CDR2: SGHTA, FQGNSA. CDR3 nucleotides: TGTGCCAGCAGCTTAGGAGGGACCCAGTACTTC. This gives the protein CASSLGGTQYF.

In its sample, this clone was seen a few times. This chain connects TRBV30 to TRBJ1-2; D not resolved. The CDR3 contains 14 residues. Germline V gene lookup returns CDR1 GTSNPN and CDR2 SVGIG (reference sequence). V lost 0 bases to trimming and J lost 14 bases, with 22 bases between them. The chain's CDR3 is CAWSVTAGSGPGTF. The CDR3 coding sequence is TGTGCCTGGAGTGTTACAGCGGGCAGCGGCCCGGGGACCTTC.

This clone was seen once. CDR3 in DNA: TGTGCCAGCAGCTTATATCTTTACTCTGGAAACACCATATATTTT. Its protein product is CASSLYLYSGNTIYF. The chain has TRBV7-2 and TRBJ1-3; D gene uncertain. Germline values: CDR1 SGHTA, CDR2 FQGNSA. The CDR3 contains 15 residues. Trimming stripped 2 bases from V and 0 bases from J, with 8 bases between. Complete variable domain (other parts from reference TRBV7-2 and TRBJ1-3): GAGVSQSPSNKVTEKGKDVELRCDPISGHTALYWYRQSLGQGLEFLIYFQGNSAPDKSGLPSDRFSAERTGGSVSTLTIQRTQQEDSAVYLCASSLYLYSGNTIYFGEGSWLTVV.

The chain recombines TRBV7-2 with TRBJ2-3, with a weak D call TRBD2 (5 bases). The CDR3 runs 13 residues. Germline CDR1 and CDR2: SGHTA and FQGNSA. V was trimmed by 5 bases and J by 3 bases, leaving 9 bases between them. CDR3 coding DNA: TGTGCCAGCAGCGGATGGACTACAGATACGCAGTATTTT. Amino acids: CASSGWTTDTQYF.

The V gene is TRBV5-1, the J gene TRBJ1-1; 9 bases fit TRBD1. V shed 7 bases and J 3 bases; nucleotides not matched to a gene: 7. This CDR3 contains 14 residues. Germline CDR1 SGHRS, CDR2 YFSETQ. DNA for the CDR3: TGCGCCAGCCGAATACAGGGGGCTGACACTGAAGCTTTCTTT. This encodes CASRIQGADTEAFF.

This sequence joins TRBV28 and TRBJ1-3; no firm D call. V lost 8 bases, J lost 4 bases, and 15 bases lay in between. The CDR3 loop spans 14 amino acids. Germline lookup yields CDR1 MDHEN and CDR2 SYDVKM. CDR3 bases: TGTGCCAGCGCCGAGGAGGGCGAAGGAAACACCATATATTTT. Amino acid sequence: CASAEEGEGNTIYF. Drawing the rest from reference TRBV28 and TRBJ1-3, the complete variable domain is DVKVTQSSRYLVKRTGEKVFLECVQDMDHENMFWYRQDPGLGLRLIYFSYDVKMKEKGDIPEGYSVSREKKERFSLILESASTNQTSMYLCASAEEGEGNTIYFGEGSWLTVV.

The J gene is TRBJ1-2, the V gene TRBV5-6, with D tentatively TRBD1 (6 bases). This CDR3 region has 13 residues. Germline loops: CDR1 SGHDT, CDR2 YYEEEE. The V gene lost 4 bases and the J gene lost 7 bases, with 14 bases spanning the gap. In DNA, the CDR3 is TGTGCCAGCAGCCCAAGAGGGACAAGTGGCTACACCTTC. It encodes CASSPRGTSGYTF.

V gene TRBV25-1 combines with J gene TRBJ2-7, with D possibly matching TRBD2 (5 bases). The germline V gene has CDR1 MGHDK and CDR2 SYGVNS. The CDR3 has 14 residues. V was trimmed by 1 base and J by 4 bases, leaving 11 bases between them. The CDR3 coding sequence is TGTGCCAGCAGTGAATGGAGAGGGAGATACGAGCAGTACTTC. It specifies CASSEWRGRYEQYF.

The chain has TRBV28 and TRBJ1-2; D is uncertain. Between the trimmed V and J ends, which lost 8 bases and 2 bases, there was a span of 15 bases. CDR1 is MDHEN, CDR2 SYDVKM, per germline. CDR3 length: 14 amino acids. The chain's CDR3 is CASESHGLNYGYTF. In DNA form, the CDR3 reads TGTGCCAGCGAGTCGCACGGACTAAACTATGGCTACACCTTC.

The chain joins TRBV15 to TRBJ1-2; D gene uncertain. V was clipped by 4 bases and J by 8 bases, with 14 bases between them. Germline V gene data show CDR1 as LNHNV and CDR2 as YYDKDF (reference sequence). CDR3 length: 13 residues. In nucleotides, the CDR3 is TGTGCCACCAGCATCTCCGAGGTGGGGGGCTACACCTTC. The encoded protein is CATSISEVGGYTF.

This clone was seen more than once but under ten times. V usage is TRBV19 and J usage is TRBJ1-2; no definite D call. The CDR3 is 12 amino acids. The germline V and J ends were trimmed by 7 bases and 8 bases, with 14 bases remaining between them. CDR1 and CDR2 from the germline V gene are LNHDA and SQIVND (reference sequence). The CDR3 is CASTPRWGGYTF. CDR3 sequence (DNA): TGTGCCAGTACCCCCCGGTGGGGAGGCTACACCTTC. The entire variable domain, with the rest obtained from reference TRBV19 and TRBJ1-2, is as follows: DGGITQSPKYLFRKEGQNVTLSCEQNLNHDAMYWYRQDPGQGLRLIYYSQIVNDFQKGDIAEGYSVSREKKESFPLTVTSAQKNPTAFYLCASTPRWGGYTFGSGTRLTVV.

The chain has TRBV5-4 and TRBJ2-7, with TRBD1 matching 9 bases. The CDR3 sequence is 14 residues long. Germline V CDR1 and CDR2: SGHNT, YYREEE (reference sequence). V lost 5 bases to trimming and J lost 3 bases; unmatched junction nucleotides: 6. The chain's CDR3 is CASSYGQGIYEQYF. Here the CDR3 DNA reads TGTGCCAGCAGTTATGGACAGGGGATCTACGAGCAGTACTTC.

The chain combines TRBV7-6 with TRBJ2-3, with unresolved D. CDR1 is SGHVS, CDR2 FNYEAQ, per germline. This CDR3 spans 17 amino acids. Trimming took 1 base from V and 2 from J, leaving 16 bases between them. CDR3 nucleotide sequence: TGTGCCAGCAGCTTAGAGGTTGGCCCTTCTTCCACAGATACGCAGTATTTT. This encodes CASSLEVGPSSTDTQYF.

The rearrangement uses TRBV19 and TRBJ2-1, with 14 bases fitting TRBD2. The trim removed 6 bases at V and 6 bases at J, leaving 4 bases unmatched. This CDR3 contains 15 residues. CDR1 and CDR2 (germline): LNHDA, SQIVND (reference sequence). The CDR3 here is CASRGLAGVGNEQFF. For the CDR3, the DNA is TGTGCCAGTAGGGGACTAGCGGGAGTCGGCAATGAGCAGTTCTTC.

The CDR3 is CASTKTSRGLNTEAFF. The CDR3 DNA reads TGTGCCAGTACCAAGACCTCCAGAGGATTGAACACTGAAGCTTTCTTT. This chain joins TRBV19 and TRBJ1-1; no clear D gene. The germline V gene encodes CDR1 LNHDA and CDR2 SQIVND (reference sequence). The CDR3 is 16 amino acids. Trimming pared 7 bases from V and 0 bases from J, leaving 18 bases between.

The chain carries TRBV27 and TRBJ1-1; D is perhaps TRBD1 (5 bases). Germline CDR1 is MNHEY and CDR2 is SMNVEV (reference sequence). The length of the CDR3 is 15 residues. V shed 0 bases and J shed 0 bases, with 8 bases lying between them. The CDR3 bases are TGTGCCAGCAGTTTATCGTGGGGCATGAACACTGAAGCTTTCTTT. This codes for CASSLSWGMNTEAFF.

V usage is TRBV5-1 and J usage is TRBJ2-2; possible D gene TRBD1, 5 bases. Germline V lookup: CDR1 SGHRS, CDR2 YFSETQ. The CDR3 loop spans 15 amino acids. V lost 0 bases, J lost 5 bases, and 11 bases lay in between. The CDR3 region is CASSLVARTTGELFF. The DNA for the CDR3 is TGCGCCAGCAGCTTGGTCGCACGGACAACCGGGGAGCTGTTTTTT.

The CDR3 sequence: CASSFGQDSYNEQFF. CDR3 nucleotide sequence: TGTGCCAGCAGTTTCGGCCAGGACTCCTACAATGAGCAGTTCTTC. This chain links TRBV27 with TRBJ2-1; D uncertain. The CDR3 runs to 15 residues. Per the germline V gene, CDR1 is MNHEY and CDR2 is SMNVEV (reference sequence). Deletions cut 3 bases from V and 0 bases from J, with 9 bases between.

The chain combines TRBV4-3 with TRBJ1-2; D uncertain. The CDR3 length is 13 residues. Per germline, CDR1 LGHNA and CDR2 YSLEER. The V and J ends lost 2 bases and 2 bases respectively, with 6 bases between them. The CDR3 nucleotides are TGCGCCAGCAGCCAAAAGGGCAACTATGGCTACACCTTC. It codes for CASSQKGNYGYTF.

The chain carries TRBV29-1 and TRBJ2-4; 9 nucleotides align to TRBD2. V lost 3 bases, J lost 6 bases, and 9 bases stayed unmatched. The CDR3 consists of 15 residues. Germline CDR1 SQVTM, CDR2 ANQGSEA. CDR3 sequence reads: CSVDKREVLGNIQYF. CDR3 in DNA: TGCAGCGTTGACAAGCGGGAGGTGTTAGGAAACATTCAGTACTTC.

This sequence joins TRBV7-3 and TRBJ2-2, with TRBD1 identical over 9 bases. Germline V gene lookup returns CDR1 SGHTA and CDR2 FQGTGA. The V segment lost 4 bases and the J segment 4 bases; nucleotides outside the gene matches: 7. The CDR3 loop spans 16 amino acids. The CDR3 nucleotides read TGTGCCAGCAGCTCAGGACAGGGGAGTTCCACCGGGGAGCTGTTTTTT. Amino acid sequence: CASSSGQGSSTGELFF.

The chain uses TRBV10-1 and TRBJ2-1; D unclear. This CDR3 has 14 residues. CDR1 WNHNN and CDR2 SYGVQD come from the germline V gene (reference sequence). Trimming left V 1 base short and J 8 bases short, with 12 bases between. The DNA for the CDR3 is TGCGCCAGCAGTGAGTACGCTAGTCTGGATGAGCAGTTCTTC. Its translation is CASSEYASLDEQFF.

This clone came up once. The V call is TRBV19, the J call TRBJ2-7; D might be TRBD2 (5 bases). The CDR3 loop spans 14 amino acids. Trimming removed 1 base from V and 7 bases from J, with 14 bases in between. Germline V gene lookup returns CDR1 LNHDA and CDR2 SQIVND (reference sequence). The CDR3 sequence is CASSIGGLSQEQYF. The CDR3 region has the DNA TGTGCCAGTAGTATAGGTGGACTGAGCCAGGAGCAGTACTTC. The whole variable domain, remainder taken from reference TRBV19 and TRBJ2-7, is DGGITQSPKYLFRKEGQNVTLSCEQNLNHDAMYWYRQDPGQGLRLIYYSQIVNDFQKGDIAEGYSVSREKKESFPLTVTSAQKNPTAFYLCASSIGGLSQEQYFGPGTRLTVT.